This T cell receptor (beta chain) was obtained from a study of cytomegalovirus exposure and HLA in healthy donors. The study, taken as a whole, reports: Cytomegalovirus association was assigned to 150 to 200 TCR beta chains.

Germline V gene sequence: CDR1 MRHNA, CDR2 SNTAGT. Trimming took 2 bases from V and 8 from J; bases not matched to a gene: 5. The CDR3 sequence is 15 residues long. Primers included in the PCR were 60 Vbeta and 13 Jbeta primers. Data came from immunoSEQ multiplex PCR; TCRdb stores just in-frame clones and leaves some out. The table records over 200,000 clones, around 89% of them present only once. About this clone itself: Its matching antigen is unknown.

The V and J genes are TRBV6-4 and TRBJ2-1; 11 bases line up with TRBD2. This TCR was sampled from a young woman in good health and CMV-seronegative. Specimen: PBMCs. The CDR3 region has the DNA TGTGCCAGCAGTGACGGGGTAGCGGGAGGGGATGAGCAGTTCTTC. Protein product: CASSDGVAGGDEQFF.